The clone carrying this TCR beta chain is a singleton in its sample. CDR3 length: 14 residues. V lost 6 bases and J 0 bases, leaving 11 bases between the germline ends. Germline CDR1 reads MNHEY; CDR2 reads SVGAGI. This sample is part of a study of cytotoxic CD8 clonotypes in ibrutinib-treated CLL. Study-level background: The study recorded mean values of approximately 260,000 productive templates and 100,000 or so productive rearrangements per sample.

Profiling relied on immunoSEQ multiplex PCR, and the TCRdb table lists in-frame clones only, not all of them. This sample has 15,000 or so clones, with approximately 61% found just once. This specimen was PBMCs, taken after 12 months of ibrutinib treatment. The V call is TRBV6-5, the J call TRBJ1-1; D not resolved. This TCR was recovered from a human donor with chronic lymphocytic leukemia. CDR3 sequence: CASRKSGMNTEAFF. The CDR3 DNA is TGTGCCAGCAGAAAAAGTGGGATGAACACTGAAGCTTTCTTT.